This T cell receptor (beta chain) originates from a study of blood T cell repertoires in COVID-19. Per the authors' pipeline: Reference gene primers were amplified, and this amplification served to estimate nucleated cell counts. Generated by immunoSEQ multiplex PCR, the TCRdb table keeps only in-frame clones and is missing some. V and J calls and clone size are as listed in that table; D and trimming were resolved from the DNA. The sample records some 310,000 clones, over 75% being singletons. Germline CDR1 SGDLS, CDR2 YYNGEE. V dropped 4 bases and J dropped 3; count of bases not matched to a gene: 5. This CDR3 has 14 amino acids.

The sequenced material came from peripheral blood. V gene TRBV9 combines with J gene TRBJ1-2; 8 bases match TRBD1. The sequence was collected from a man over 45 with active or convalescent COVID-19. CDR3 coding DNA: TGTGCCAGCAGCCCCAGGGGGCAGGACTATGGCTACACCTTC. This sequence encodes CASSPRGQDYGYTF.